The rows below give T cell receptor beta chains drawn from one sample of a study of post-analysis software for immune sequencing data. MiXCR, run by TCRdb on the PCR reads, gives a single entry per CDR3 protein. The sample comprises 800,000 to 950,000 distinct CDR3 sequences, roughly half of which are singletons, and approximately 4.3% rests with the top ten. Sequencing input: blood. The receptors originated from a girl aged 10-17 years with multiple sclerosis. Each CDR3 is given with its conserved first and last residue.

v_call,j_call,cdr3_aa
TRBV18,TRBJ1-1,CASSVREGTEAFF
TRBV5-1,TRBJ2-7,CASSSTPGGTGEQYF
TRBV5-6,TRBJ2-5,CASIRDRGETQYF
TRBV5-8,NA,CASSLGTGKDIQYF
TRBV6-5,TRBJ2-1,CASSPRTEGDEQFF
TRBV6-5,TRBJ2-7,CASSYSWTTYEQYF
TRBV29-1,TRBJ2-7,CSVATSGGANEQYF
TRBV3-1,TRBJ2-1,CASSQDLLAGAPYNEQFF
TRBV20-1,TRBJ2-3,CSAGLAGTDTQYF
TRBV5-1,TRBJ2-7,CASSLALGVNEQYF
TRBV14,TRBJ1-1,CASSQDPGGPEAFF
TRBV19,TRBJ2-1,CASSAHNEQFF
TRBV7-6,TRBJ2-1,CASSSPMLAGERISYNEQFF
TRBV20-1,TRBJ2-6,CSARPFNRVAPSGANVLTF
TRBV12-3/TRBV12-4,TRBJ1-6,CASSFSGQPLHF
TRBV20-1,TRBJ2-1,CSASSSGRVDEQFF
TRBV20-1,TRBJ1-1,CSAVDRLNTEAFF
TRBV11-2,TRBJ1-6,CASSPRQGQNSPLHF
TRBV6-5,TRBJ2-7,CASSTYGQRHSYEQYF
TRBV7-2,TRBJ2-6,CASSLGRGAHSGANVLTF
TRBV5-1,TRBJ2-7,CASSLRGDEQYF
TRBV7-8,TRBJ2-7,CASSPHHYEQYF
TRBV6-2/TRBV6-3,TRBJ2-3,CASRGAGGNTDTQYF
TRBV20-1,TRBJ1-4,CSAWTGYEKLFF
TRBV29-1,TRBJ2-7,CSVDGTGGTYEQYF
TRBV19,TRBJ1-2,CASRTFRGYTF
TRBV9,TRBJ2-3,CASSVDTATDTQYF
TRBV10-1,TRBJ2-4,CASSEAFPGEQYF
TRBV7-2,TRBJ2-6,CASSFSGSGANVLTF
TRBV6-5,TRBJ2-1,CASSSTGGFHNEQFF
TRBV6-2/TRBV6-3,TRBJ2-1,CARARYTYNEQFF
TRBV5-5,TRBJ2-7,CASSYRFGELREQYF
TRBV20-1,TRBJ1-2,CSARDRGRKFNYGYTF
TRBV20-1,TRBJ1-2,CSASDPISYRGYQRGYTF
TRBV20-1,TRBJ1-4,CSARDLGAYEKLFF
TRBV27,TRBJ2-7,CASRSRGSLYEQYF
TRBV3-1,TRBJ1-5,CASSHLPGIQPQHF
TRBV6-5,TRBJ1-2,CASSYHHSRIRLNYGYTF
TRBV5-5,TRBJ2-1,CASSLETGRPNEQFF
TRBV7-9,TRBJ2-1,CASSLDRARNEQFF
TRBV18,TRBJ2-3,CASSTPGDTQYF
TRBV20-1,TRBJ2-1,CSARDAGRNEQFF
TRBV7-2,TRBJ2-6,CASSFGATGANVLTF
TRBV3-1,TRBJ2-5,CASSQYRDTDQETQYF
TRBV30,TRBJ2-1,CAWSVGQRIYNEQFF
TRBV9,TRBJ2-5,CASSPPRGLAEQRETQYF
TRBV29-1,TRBJ2-5,CSTEGTEETQYF
TRBV27,TRBJ1-5,CASSWMAGDQPQHF
TRBV5-1,NA,CASSLTGGTKNIQYF
TRBV18,TRBJ2-1,CASVLGAQNNEQFF
TRBV20-1,TRBJ2-7,CSARDRTSGYEQYF
TRBV7-8,TRBJ1-5,CASSWDRGSNQPQHF
TRBV6-4,TRBJ1-5,CASSDGENQPQHF
TRBV29-1,TRBJ1-1,CSVVGGVMNTEAFF
TRBV7-9,TRBJ2-7,CASSHPRAVWEQYF